This TCR beta chain was obtained from a study of blood T cell repertoires in COVID-19. V trimming: 3 bases; J trimming: 7 bases; junction bases outside the gene matches: 5. Germline-derived CDR1 and CDR2 are SGHTA and FQGNSA. This CDR3 comprises 13 residues. This table comes from immunoSEQ multiplex PCR, and its TCRdb copy is limited to in-frame clones, with some not included. The sample carries about 140,000 clones, approximately 80% recorded once. Input material: peripheral blood. The sequence derives from a woman aged 80 or older in a cohort sampled during active or convalescent COVID-19. The J gene is TRBJ2-5, the V gene TRBV7-2; 7 bases are a match to TRBD1. The CDR3 loop reads CASSFRDSRTQYF. CDR3 DNA sequence: TGTGCCAGCAGCTTTCGGGACAGCAGGACCCAGTACTTC.